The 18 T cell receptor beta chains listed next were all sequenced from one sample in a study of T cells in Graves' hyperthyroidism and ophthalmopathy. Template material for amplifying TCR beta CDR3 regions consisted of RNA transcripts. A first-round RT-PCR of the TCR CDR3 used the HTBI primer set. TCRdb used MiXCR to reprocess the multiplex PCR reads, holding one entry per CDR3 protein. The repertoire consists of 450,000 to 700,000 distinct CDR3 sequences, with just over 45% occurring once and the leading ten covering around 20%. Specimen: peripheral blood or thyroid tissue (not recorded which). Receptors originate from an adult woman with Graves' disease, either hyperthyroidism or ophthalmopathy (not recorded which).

CDR3 in amino acids: CASSFREDRGAGYTF. The CDR3 DNA sequence: TGTGCCAGCAGCTTCAGGGAGGACAGGGGTGCTGGCTACACCTTC. This rearrangement joins TRBV7-8 to TRBJ1-2; the match to TRBD1 covers 9 bases. The CDR3 sequence is 15 residues long. V lost 3 bases and J lost 7; bases outside the gene matches: 9. Germline CDR1 is SGHVS and CDR2 is FQNEAQ.

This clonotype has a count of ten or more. DNA for the CDR3: TGTGCCAGCAGCAACCTAGGGCTGAGACTCTACGAGCAGTACTTC. Its protein is CASSNLGLRLYEQYF. This chain connects TRBV6-5 to TRBJ2-7; D is uncertain. V shed 6 bases and J shed 3 bases, with 18 bases lying between them. The CDR3 loop spans 15 amino acids. The germline V gene has CDR1 MNHEY and CDR2 SVGAGI.

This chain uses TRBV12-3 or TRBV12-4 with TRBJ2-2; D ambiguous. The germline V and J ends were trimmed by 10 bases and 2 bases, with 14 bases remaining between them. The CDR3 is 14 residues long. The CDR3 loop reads CATRPDNNTGELFF. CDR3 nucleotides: TGTGCCACAAGACCAGACAATAACACCGGGGAGCTGTTTTTT.

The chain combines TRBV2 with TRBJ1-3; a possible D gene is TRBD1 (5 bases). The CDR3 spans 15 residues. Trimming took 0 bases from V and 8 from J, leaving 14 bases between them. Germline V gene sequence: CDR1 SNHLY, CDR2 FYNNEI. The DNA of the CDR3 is TGTGCCAGCAGTGAAGCAGGGGAATGTCGATACACCATATATTTT. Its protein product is CASSEAGECRYTIYF.

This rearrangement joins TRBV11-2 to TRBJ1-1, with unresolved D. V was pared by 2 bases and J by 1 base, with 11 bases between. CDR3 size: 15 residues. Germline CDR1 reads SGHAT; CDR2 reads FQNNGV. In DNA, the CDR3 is TGTGCCAGCAGCTTAAGGCGAACTGGGAACACTGAAGCTTTCTTT. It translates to CASSLRRTGNTEAFF.

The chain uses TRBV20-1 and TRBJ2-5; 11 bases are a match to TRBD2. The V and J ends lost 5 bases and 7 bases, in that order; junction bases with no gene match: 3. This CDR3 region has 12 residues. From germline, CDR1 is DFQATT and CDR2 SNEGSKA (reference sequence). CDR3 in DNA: TGCAGTGCTTTCGGACTAGCGGGGACCCAGTACTTC. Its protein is CSAFGLAGTQYF.

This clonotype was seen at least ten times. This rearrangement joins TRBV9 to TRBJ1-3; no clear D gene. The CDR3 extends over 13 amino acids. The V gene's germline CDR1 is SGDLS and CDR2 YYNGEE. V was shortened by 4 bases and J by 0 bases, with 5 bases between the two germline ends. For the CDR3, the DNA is TGTGCCAGCAGCCGCAGCTCTGGAAACACCATATATTTT. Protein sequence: CASSRSSGNTIYF.

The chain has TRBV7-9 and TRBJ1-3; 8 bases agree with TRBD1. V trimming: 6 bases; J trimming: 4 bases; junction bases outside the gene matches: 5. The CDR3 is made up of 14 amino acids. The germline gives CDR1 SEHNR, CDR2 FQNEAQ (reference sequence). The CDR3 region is CASSGQGGGNTIYF. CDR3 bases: TGTGCCAGCAGTGGACAGGGCGGCGGAAACACCATATATTTT.

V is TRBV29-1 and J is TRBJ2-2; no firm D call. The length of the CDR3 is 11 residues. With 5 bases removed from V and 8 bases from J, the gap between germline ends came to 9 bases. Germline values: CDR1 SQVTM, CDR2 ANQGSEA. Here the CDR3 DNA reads TGCAGCGTTCCTCATACAGGGGAGCTGTTTTTT. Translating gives CSVPHTGELFF.

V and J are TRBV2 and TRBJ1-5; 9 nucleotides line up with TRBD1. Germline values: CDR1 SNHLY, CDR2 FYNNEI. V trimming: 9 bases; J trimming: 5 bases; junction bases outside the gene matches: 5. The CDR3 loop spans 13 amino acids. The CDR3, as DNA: TGTGCCAGAGGCCGGGACAGGGATCAGCCCCAGCATTTT. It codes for CARGRDRDQPQHF.

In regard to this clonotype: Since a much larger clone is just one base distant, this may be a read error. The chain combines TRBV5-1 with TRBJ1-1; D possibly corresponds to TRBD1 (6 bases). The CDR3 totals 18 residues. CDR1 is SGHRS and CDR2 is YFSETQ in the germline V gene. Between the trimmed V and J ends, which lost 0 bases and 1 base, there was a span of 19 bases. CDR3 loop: CASSLVPGGTRGNTEAFF. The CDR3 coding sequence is TGCGCCAGCAGCTTGGTACCTGGGGGCACAAGAGGGAACACTGAAGCTTTCTTT.

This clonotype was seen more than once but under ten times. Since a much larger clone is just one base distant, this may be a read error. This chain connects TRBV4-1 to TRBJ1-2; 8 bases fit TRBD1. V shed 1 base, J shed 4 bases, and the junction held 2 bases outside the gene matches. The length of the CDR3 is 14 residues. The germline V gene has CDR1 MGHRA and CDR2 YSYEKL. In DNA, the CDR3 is TGCGCCAGCAGCCAAGGGACAGGGCGCTATGGCTACACCTTC. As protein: CASSQGTGRYGYTF.

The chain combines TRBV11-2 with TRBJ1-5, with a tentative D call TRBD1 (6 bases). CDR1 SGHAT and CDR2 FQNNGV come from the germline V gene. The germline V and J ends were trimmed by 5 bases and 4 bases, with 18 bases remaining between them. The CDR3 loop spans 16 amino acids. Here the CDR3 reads CASSTEGTRENQPQHF. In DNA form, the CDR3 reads TGTGCCAGCAGCACCGAGGGGACAAGGGAGAATCAGCCCCAGCATTTT.

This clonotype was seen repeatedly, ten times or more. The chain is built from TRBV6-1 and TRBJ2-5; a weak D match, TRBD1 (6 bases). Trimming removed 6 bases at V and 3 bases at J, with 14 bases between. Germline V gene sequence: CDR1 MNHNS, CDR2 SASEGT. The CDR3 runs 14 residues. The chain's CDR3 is CASRARGGEETQYF. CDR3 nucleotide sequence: TGTGCCAGCAGAGCTCGAGGGGGTGAAGAGACCCAGTACTTC.

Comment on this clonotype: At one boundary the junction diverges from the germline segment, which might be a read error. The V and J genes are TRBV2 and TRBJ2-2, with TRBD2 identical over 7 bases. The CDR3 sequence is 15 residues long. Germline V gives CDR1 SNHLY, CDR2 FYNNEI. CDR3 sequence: CASRGGSGSHNEQFF. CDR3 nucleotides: TGTGCCAGCAGGGGGGGTAGCGGGTCCCACAATGAGCAGTTTTTT.

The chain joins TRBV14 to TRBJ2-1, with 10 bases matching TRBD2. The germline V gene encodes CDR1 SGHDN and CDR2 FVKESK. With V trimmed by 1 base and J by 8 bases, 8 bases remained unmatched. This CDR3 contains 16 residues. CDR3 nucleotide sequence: TGTGCCAGCAGCCAAGGTCATCTAGCGGGAGCGGATGAGCAGTTCTTC. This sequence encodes CASSQGHLAGADEQFF. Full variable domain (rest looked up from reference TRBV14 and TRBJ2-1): EAGVTQFPSHSVIEKGQTVTLRCDPISGHDNLYWYRRVMGKEIKFLLHFVKESKQDESGMPNNRFLAERTGGTYSTLKVQPAELEDSGVYFCASSQGHLAGADEQFFGPGTRLTVL.

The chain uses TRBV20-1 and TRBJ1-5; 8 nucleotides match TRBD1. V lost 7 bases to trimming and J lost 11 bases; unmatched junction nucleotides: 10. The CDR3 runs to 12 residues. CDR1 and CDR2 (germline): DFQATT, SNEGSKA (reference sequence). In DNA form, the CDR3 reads TGCAGTGTTCCGGACAGGGTTGAGACCCAGCATTTT. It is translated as CSVPDRVETQHF.

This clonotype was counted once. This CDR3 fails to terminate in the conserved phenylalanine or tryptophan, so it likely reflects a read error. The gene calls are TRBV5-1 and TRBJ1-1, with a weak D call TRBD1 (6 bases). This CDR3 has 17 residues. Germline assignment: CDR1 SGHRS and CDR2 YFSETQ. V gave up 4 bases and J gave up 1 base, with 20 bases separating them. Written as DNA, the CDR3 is TGCGCCAGCAGCCCTAGACGGACAGAAAATACGAACACTGAAGCTTTCCTT. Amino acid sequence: CASSPRRTENTNTEAFL.